The 22 T cell receptor beta chains in this list originate from one sample, sequenced in a study of blood T cells in healthy people across ages. Then a second PCR, running about 6 to 11 cycles, was carried out with a sample-barcoded 5' primer and a J-beta primer mix. TCRdb reprocessed the 5' RACE reads via MiXCR and lists one record per CDR3 protein. The table lists more than 550,000 distinct CDR3 sequences, 22% of them singletons. Sequenced input: blood. These receptors were taken from a man between 65 and 85 years old in good health.

The table lists this clonotype with a few counts. The genes are TRBV4-3 and TRBJ1-2; D might be TRBD1 (6 bases). The CDR3 runs 12 residues. Germline assignment: CDR1 LGHNA and CDR2 YSLEER. Between the trimmed V and J ends, which lost 5 bases and 4 bases, there was a span of 8 bases. CDR3 sequence (DNA): TGCGCCAGCAGCAGGGGGGCCTATGGCTACACCTTC. This encodes CASSRGAYGYTF.

This clonotype was observed a few times. The V and J genes are TRBV12-3 or TRBV12-4 and TRBJ2-7, with D perhaps given as TRBD1 or TRBD2 (5 bases each). V lost 3 bases and J lost 6, with 18 bases in between. This CDR3 has 15 amino acids. The CDR3 loop is CASSLSGNLGSEQYF. The CDR3 DNA sequence: TGTGCCAGCAGTTTGTCAGGGAATTTGGGGAGCGAGCAGTACTTC.

This clonotype has a handful of counts. The chain is built from TRBV24-1 and TRBJ2-3, with 9 bases identical to TRBD2. The CDR3 runs 16 residues. CDR1 and CDR2 (germline): KGHDR, SFDVKD. V shed 4 bases, J shed 4 bases, and the junction held 8 bases outside the gene matches. CDR3 sequence (DNA): TGTGCCACCAGTGACCCAGCGGGAGGAGGGGCAGATACGCAGTATTTT. This sequence encodes CATSDPAGGGADTQYF.

The rearrangement uses TRBV18 and TRBJ2-7; D ambiguous. V was shortened by 6 bases and J by 3 bases, with 21 bases between the two germline ends. This CDR3 region has 16 residues. CDR1 and CDR2 from the germline V gene are KGHSH and LQKENI. The CDR3 sequence: CASSSRPPTERYEQYF. The CDR3 bases are TGTGCCAGCTCCTCGAGACCCCCAACGGAGCGCTACGAGCAGTACTTC.

The chain uses TRBV6-5 and TRBJ1-2; D might be TRBD1 (6 bases). The CDR3 is 14 residues long. The germline V gene has CDR1 MNHEY and CDR2 SVGAGI. V was pared by 2 bases and J by 5 bases, with 12 bases between. The CDR3 loop is CASSYRDIGYGYTF. As DNA, the CDR3 is TGTGCCAGCAGTTACCGGGACATAGGTTATGGCTACACCTTC.

In its sample, this clonotype was seen once. This chain links TRBV18 with TRBJ2-5; D assignment may be TRBD1 or TRBD2 (7 bases each). The J call may be incorrect, as the DNA end agrees better with TRBJ2-1. The CDR3 covers 16 residues. Looked up from germline, CDR1 is KGHSH and CDR2 is LQKENI. The CDR3 region has the DNA TGTGCCAGCTCACCAGCTCGGCGACAGGGAGGGAATGAGCAGTTCTTC. This gives the protein CASSPARRQGGNEQFF.

This clonotype appeared a few times. The chain recombines TRBV7-9 with TRBJ1-3, with a tentative D call TRBD1 (5 bases). The CDR3 runs 14 residues. Trimming removed 5 bases from V and 3 bases from J, with 11 bases in between. CDR1 and CDR2 (germline): SEHNR, FQNEAQ (reference sequence). The CDR3 bases are TGTGCCAGCAGCCAGTCGGGGCGTGGAAACACCATATATTTT. Its translation is CASSQSGRGNTIYF.

In its sample, this clonotype was seen a few times. The chain combines TRBV12-3 or TRBV12-4 with TRBJ1-5; TRBD1 matches at 7 bases. V dropped 5 bases and J dropped 5; count of bases not matched to a gene: 9. This CDR3 is built from 15 residues. CDR3 region: CASSKRQGEDQPQHF. The CDR3 DNA sequence: TGTGCCAGCAGTAAGAGACAGGGAGAGGATCAGCCCCAGCATTTT.

The V and J genes are TRBV5-1 and TRBJ1-2; D is ambiguous. With 2 bases removed from V and 5 bases from J, the gap between germline ends came to 10 bases. The length of the CDR3 is 13 residues. From germline, CDR1 is SGHRS and CDR2 YFSETQ. The CDR3 spells CASSLFSDYGYTF. For the CDR3, the DNA is TGCGCCAGCAGCTTATTTTCGGATTATGGCTACACCTTC.

This chain links TRBV21-1 with TRBJ1-5; the table's D call, TRBD1, was not checked against the DNA. TRBV21-1 counts as a pseudogene. CDR3 size: 17 residues. This chain's CDR3 is CASSKLPLWGGEQPQHF. The CDR3 nucleotides are TGTGCCAGCAGCAAGTTACCATTGTGGGGGGGGGAGCAGCCCCAGCATTTT.

This clonotype occurred a few times. The J gene is TRBJ2-7, the V gene TRBV21-1. TRBV21-1 is shown as a pseudogene. This CDR3 region has 14 residues. In nucleotides, the CDR3 is TGTGCCAGCAGCAACGGGGGAGCCTCCTACGAGCAGTACGTC. Protein: CASSNGGASYEQYV.

The V call is TRBV6-6, the J call TRBJ1-1; D is ambiguous. The CDR3 extends over 15 amino acids. V was clipped by 0 bases and J by 1 base, with 9 bases between them. Germline V gives CDR1 MNHNY, CDR2 SVGAGI (reference sequence). In DNA, the CDR3 is TGTGCCAGCAGTTACTCGAGACAAACGAACACTGAAGCTTTCTTT. It translates to CASSYSRQTNTEAFF.

The genes are TRBV14 and TRBJ1-1; 9 positions agree with TRBD1. V lost 1 base to trimming and J lost 2 bases; unmatched junction nucleotides: 5. CDR1 SGHDN and CDR2 FVKESK come from the germline V gene. The CDR3 consists of 16 residues. The CDR3, as DNA: TGTGCCAGCAGCCAAGCTTGGGACAGGGCCAACACTGAAGCTTTCTTT. Protein: CASSQAWDRANTEAFF.

The chain uses TRBV12-3 or TRBV12-4 and TRBJ1-4; 8 bases are a match to TRBD1. Trimming cost V 6 bases and J 2 bases; bases outside gene matches: 11. This CDR3 spans 17 amino acids. The CDR3 DNA reads TGTGCCAGCAGCCCGACAGGGGACCACGTCACTAATGAAAAACTGTTTTTT. Residues: CASSPTGDHVTNEKLFF.

The chain couples TRBV18 to TRBJ2-5, with a weak D call TRBD2 (6 bases). The assigned J gene may be wrong: the sequence end matches TRBJ2-1 better. This CDR3 contains 16 residues. Germline CDR1 reads KGHSH; CDR2 reads LQKENI. CDR3: CASSPSGLPEHNEQFF. The CDR3 nucleotides read TGTGCCAGCTCACCTTCGGGACTCCCTGAACACAATGAGCAGTTCTTC.

This clonotype was recorded a few times. The J gene is TRBJ1-2, the V gene TRBV4-2; maybe TRBD1 (5 bases). The CDR3 runs to 15 residues. CDR1 is LGHNA and CDR2 is YNFKEQ in the germline V gene. Trimming took 0 bases from V and 2 from J, leaving 10 bases between them. CDR3 amino acids: CASSQDPGMNYGYTF. DNA for the CDR3: TGTGCCAGCAGCCAAGATCCAGGGATGAACTATGGCTACACCTTC.

V gene TRBV28 combines with J gene TRBJ2-1, with TRBD2 as a possible D gene (6 bases). There are 14 residues in the CDR3. In germline, CDR1 is MDHEN, CDR2 SYDVKM. V lost 11 bases and J lost 7, with 21 bases in between. The CDR3 nucleotides are TGTGCCGGCGGGGAGCTAAAAGGTCAAAATGAGCAGTTCTTC. This translates into CAGGELKGQNEQFF.

The CDR3 DNA sequence: TGCGCCAGCAGCCAAGTAGTAACCGGCTATGGCTACACCTTC. It codes for CASSQVVTGYGYTF. This chain uses TRBV4-3 with TRBJ1-2, with D unresolved. The CDR3 contains 14 residues. Looked up from germline, CDR1 is LGHNA and CDR2 is YSLEER. With 1 base removed from V and 4 bases from J, the gap between germline ends came to 10 bases.

This clonotype was observed a handful of times. The chain recombines TRBV3-1 with TRBJ2-5; tentatively, D is TRBD1 (5 bases). The DNA matches TRBJ2-7 better at its end, which makes the J call doubtful. The CDR3 length is 18 residues. Germline CDR1 LGHDT, CDR2 YNNKEL (reference sequence). The CDR3 DNA sequence: TGTGCCAGCAGCCAAGGTACTCGTCGGCAGGGAAGCTCCTACGAGCAGTACTTC. Translating gives CASSQGTRRQGSSYEQYF.

The genes are TRBV3-1 and TRBJ1-4; D not resolved. The germline gives CDR1 LGHDT, CDR2 YNNKEL (reference sequence). CDR3 size: 16 residues. V lost 0 bases, J lost 8 bases, and 16 bases lay in between. The CDR3 DNA follows: TGTGCCAGCAGCCAAGATTATTCGGGGAATTGGGAAAAACTGTTTTTT. It is translated as CASSQDYSGNWEKLFF.

This clonotype has at least ten counts. V is TRBV5-1 and J is TRBJ2-3; D gene unclear. V gave up 2 bases and J gave up 2 bases, with 12 bases separating them. CDR1 SGHRS and CDR2 YFSETQ come from the germline V gene. The CDR3 has 15 amino acids. CDR3 amino acids: CASSLTVLSTDTQYF. Written as DNA, the CDR3 is TGCGCCAGCAGCTTAACGGTTTTATCCACAGATACGCAGTATTTT.

The chain recombines TRBV5-1 with TRBJ2-5; D not certain. The germline V gene has CDR1 SGHRS and CDR2 YFSETQ. V dropped 0 bases and J dropped 10 bases, with 10 bases sitting between them. CDR3 length equals 12 residues. The CDR3 loop is CASSLDYSDQYF. The CDR3 DNA sequence: TGCGCCAGCAGCTTGGACTACTCCGACCAGTACTTC.